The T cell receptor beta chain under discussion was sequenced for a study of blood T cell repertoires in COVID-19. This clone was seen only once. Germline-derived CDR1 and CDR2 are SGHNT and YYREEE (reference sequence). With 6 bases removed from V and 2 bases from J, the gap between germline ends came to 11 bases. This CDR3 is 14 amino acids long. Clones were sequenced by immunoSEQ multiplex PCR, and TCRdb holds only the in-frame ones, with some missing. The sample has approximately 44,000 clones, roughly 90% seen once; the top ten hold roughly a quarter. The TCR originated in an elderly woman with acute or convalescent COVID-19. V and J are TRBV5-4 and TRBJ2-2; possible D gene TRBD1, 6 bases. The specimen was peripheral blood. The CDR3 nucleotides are TGTGCCAGCACAACAGGGTTCAACACCGGGGAGCTGTTTTTT. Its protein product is CASTTGFNTGELFF.